This T cell receptor beta chain was found in a study of T cell responses to AZD1222 COVID-19 vaccine. Whole-study findings and limits: The donor group comprised mostly white British people and more females; the analysis possibly underestimated clonal diversity. Repertoires were sampled only after the peak T cell response. Two AZD1222 administrations were followed by greater Spike-specific TCR breadth and depth.

Using immunoSEQ multiplex PCR, the repertoire was profiled, and TCRdb retains in-frame clones only, with some absent. The repertoire has 45,000 to 55,000 clones, around 80% of them found once; the top ten carry about 20%. Of note for this clone: Its target is unknown.

This sample comprised peripheral blood, obtained on day 0 of MenACWY control vaccination. The receptor was isolated from an adult in good health.

CDR3 in DNA: TGTGCCAGCTCACCCACGACTAGCGGGGCGGGCTCCTACGAGCAGTACTTC. It translates to CASSPTTSGAGSYEQYF. The chain combines TRBV18 with TRBJ2-7; the match to TRBD2 covers 11 bases. The CDR3 spans 17 residues. Germline V gene sequence: CDR1 KGHSH, CDR2 LQKENI. The junction had 7 bases not matched to a gene; V was cut back by 3 bases and J by 0 bases.